The rows below give T cell receptor beta chains drawn from one sample of a study of shared clonotypes between healthy human individuals. The data were produced by immunoSEQ multiplex PCR, yet TCRdb's version contains in-frame clones alone and is incomplete. The sample records nearly 500,000 clones, about three quarters being singletons. Sequencing was carried out using PBMCs. The source of these receptors is a woman between 40 and 50 years old in good health. Some clones in this sample may be carry-over from other donors' samples. Both conserved end residues are part of each CDR3. D genes are given only for firm matches. Clone sizes are given selectively: once, few, many, or a class where the clone is expanded.

CDR3 protein	CDR3 DNA	J gene	D gene	clone size	V gene
CASIGTGRTYEQYF	TGTGCCAGCATCGGGACAGGGCGGACCTACGAGCAGTACTTC	TRBJ2-7	TRBD1	NA	TRBV6-1
CASSLTFTGPGEQYF	TGTGCCAGCAGCCTAACCTTTACAGGGCCTGGCGAGCAGTACTTC	TRBJ2-7	NA	NA	TRBV7-9
CASSRTSGRVNEQFF	TGTGCCAGCAGTCGGACTAGCGGGAGGGTAAATGAGCAGTTCTTC	TRBJ2-1	TRBD2	NA	TRBV28
CASTPGSYEQFF	TGTGCCAGCACTCCAGGGTCCTATGAGCAGTTCTTC	TRBJ2-1	NA	NA	TRBV28
CAIRGTSGSEGTDTQYF	TGTGCCATCAGGGGGACTAGCGGGAGTGAGGGCACAGATACGCAGTATTTT	TRBJ2-3	TRBD2	NA	TRBV10-3
CAWGSYEQYF	TGTGCCTGGGGCTCCTACGAGCAGTACTTC	TRBJ2-7	NA	NA	TRBV30
CARVAKPFSYEQYF	TGTGCCCGCGTCGCGAAGCCGTTCTCCTACGAGCAGTACTTC	TRBJ2-7	NA	NA	TRBV28
CASSGGANTGELFF	TGTGCCAGCAGTGGCGGAGCGAACACCGGGGAGCTGTTTTTT	TRBJ2-2	NA	once	TRBV27
CASSPDYQNIQYF	TGTGCCAGCAGCCCCGACTATCAAAACATTCAGTACTTC	TRBJ2-4	NA	few	TRBV5-4
CAISNTGREAGELFF	TGTGCCATCAGTAATACAGGGCGCGAGGCCGGGGAGCTGTTTTTT	TRBJ2-2	NA	NA	TRBV10-3
CASSRRDRGFYEQYF	TGTGCCAGCAGTCGCCGGGACAGGGGGTTTTACGAGCAGTACTTC	TRBJ2-7	TRBD1	NA	TRBV11-1
CATRDRGFQPQHF	TGTGCCACTAGGGACAGGGGTTTTCAGCCCCAGCATTTT	TRBJ1-5	TRBD1	NA	TRBV19
CVGQGGYGYTF	TGCGTCGGACAGGGGGGATATGGCTACACCTTC	TRBJ1-2	TRBD1	NA	TRBV29-1
CASPQGSNTGELFF	TGTGCCAGCCCACAGGGCTCGAACACCGGGGAGCTGTTTTTT	TRBJ2-2	NA	NA	TRBV6-7
CAWSQGSRSEQFF	TGTGCCTGGAGTCAAGGGAGTAGGAGTGAGCAGTTCTTC	TRBJ2-1	NA	NA	TRBV30
CASSSLQGSFTGELFF	TGCGCCAGCAGCTCCTTACAGGGGTCGTTCACCGGGGAGCTGTTTTTT	TRBJ2-2	TRBD1	NA	TRBV5-1
CASRGVGDTQYF	TGTGCCAGCAGAGGGGTGGGGGATACGCAGTATTTT	TRBJ2-3	NA	many	TRBV28
CASSAGWNTEAFF	TGTGCCAGTAGCGCAGGGTGGAACACTGAAGCTTTCTTT	TRBJ1-1	NA	NA	TRBV19
CASSAWPRATYEQYF	TGCGCCAGCAGCGCCTGGCCCAGGGCCACCTACGAGCAGTACTTC	TRBJ2-7	NA	NA	TRBV5-1
CASSRTASYEQYF	TGTGCCAGCAGCCGCACAGCCTCCTACGAGCAGTACTTC	TRBJ2-7	NA	NA	TRBV14
CAGWTGGAETQYF	TGTGCCGGGTGGACAGGGGGCGCAGAGACCCAGTACTTC	TRBJ2-5	TRBD1	NA	TRBV6-1